Listed here is a single T cell receptor (beta chain). The sample contains more than one DNA sequence encoding this CDR3. Roughly 33,000 T cell genomes, or approximately 200 ng DNA, went into the sorted-subset replicate PCRs. Assay used: immunoSEQ multiplex PCR; TCRdb lists only in-frame clones, some missing. Counted here are roughly 2.2 million clones, more than 80% occurring once; the ten biggest clones make up about 0.39%. The data originate from a study of shared clonotypes between healthy human individuals. This sequence originates from a man aged 18 to 29 in good health. Some clones in this sample may be carry-over from other donors' samples. The sequencing input was naive CD4+ T cells from PBMCs. Subset indicated: CD45RA+ positively selected.

The CDR3 spells CASSRGQASSYEQYF. Here the CDR3 DNA reads TGCGCCAGCAGCCGCGGACAGGCCAGCTCCTACGAGCAGTACTTC. The V gene is TRBV4-1, the J gene TRBJ2-7; 7 bases agree with TRBD1. This CDR3 spans 15 amino acids. The ends lost 4 bases at V and 0 bases at J; junction bases unmatched: 6. Looked up from germline, CDR1 is MGHRA and CDR2 is YSYEKL.